Detailed here is one T cell receptor beta chain. TCRdb reprocessed the 5' RACE reads; each CDR3 protein has one entry and no DNA is given. Listed are about 260,000 distinct CDR3 sequences; approximately 0.41% falls within the top ten. The sample originates from a study of T cells expressing NK-cell markers. The length of the CDR3 is 15 residues. CDR1 is MGHDK, CDR2 SYGVNS, per germline. The sequencing input was blood T cells: a sorted CD56 or NKG2C T cell subset, CD4+ or CD8+ T cells, or bulk PBMC T cells (not recorded which). This TCR derives from a man younger than 35 in good health. The J gene is TRBJ1-4, the V gene TRBV25-1. The CDR3 sequence is CASSRSGTSGEKLFF.